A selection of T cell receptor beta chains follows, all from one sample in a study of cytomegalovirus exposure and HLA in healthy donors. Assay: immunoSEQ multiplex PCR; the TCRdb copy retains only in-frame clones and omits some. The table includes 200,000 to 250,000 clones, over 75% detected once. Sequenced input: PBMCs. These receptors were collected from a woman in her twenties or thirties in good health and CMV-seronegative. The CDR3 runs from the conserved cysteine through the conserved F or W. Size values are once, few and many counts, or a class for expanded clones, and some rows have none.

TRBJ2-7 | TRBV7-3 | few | CASSLLPGLATHEQYF
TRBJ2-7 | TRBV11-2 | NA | CASSYRTGLHEQYF
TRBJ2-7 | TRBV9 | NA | CASSATGGEEQYF
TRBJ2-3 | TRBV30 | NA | CAWRGGATDTQYF
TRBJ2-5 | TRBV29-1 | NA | CSVAVQETQYF
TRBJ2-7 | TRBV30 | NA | CAWSVTRDSVSEQYF
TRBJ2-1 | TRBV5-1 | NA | CASSLDVSVVNEQFF
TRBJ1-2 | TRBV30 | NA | CAWSPNAGGPAFF
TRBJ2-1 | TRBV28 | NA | CASSLRGITPEQFF
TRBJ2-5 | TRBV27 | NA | CASTHSGGETQYF
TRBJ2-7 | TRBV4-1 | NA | CASSRGQGSSSYEQYF
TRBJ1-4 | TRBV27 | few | CASSMDRGRRFEKLFF
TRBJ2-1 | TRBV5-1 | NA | CASSLSSGVSYNEQFF
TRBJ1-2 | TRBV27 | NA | CASRPQENYGYTF
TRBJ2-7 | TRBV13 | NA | CASSLRPTGSEQYF
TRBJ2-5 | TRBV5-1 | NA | CASSGLAEETQYF
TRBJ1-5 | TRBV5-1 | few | CASSRGGFNQPQHF
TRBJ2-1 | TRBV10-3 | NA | CAISDGSYNEQFF
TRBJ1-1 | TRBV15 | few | CATSRAPGQGREAFF
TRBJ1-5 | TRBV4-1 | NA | CASSQDSYGNQPQHF
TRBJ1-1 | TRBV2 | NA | CASSPLSYTEAFF
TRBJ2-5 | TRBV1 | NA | CTSSQDRGGETQYF
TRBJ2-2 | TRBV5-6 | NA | CASSYLAEMNTGELFF
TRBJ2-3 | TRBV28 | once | CASSKVHGDTQYF
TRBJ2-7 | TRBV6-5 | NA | CASSYSGTSGGYEQYF
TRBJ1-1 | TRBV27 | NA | CASSLYEENTEAFF
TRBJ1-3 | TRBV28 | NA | CASSLYKSFASPGNTIYF
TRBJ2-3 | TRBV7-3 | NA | CASSARSASGGRTDTQYF
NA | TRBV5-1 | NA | CASSSILRGPYEQYF
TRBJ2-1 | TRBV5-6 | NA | CASSLANRDEQFF
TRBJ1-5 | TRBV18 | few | CASSPPGHGNQPQHF
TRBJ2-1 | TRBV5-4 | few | CASRPTGGEQFF
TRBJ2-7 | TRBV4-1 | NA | CASSHLAGEYYEQYF
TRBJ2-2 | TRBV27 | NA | CASSSYLTGELFF
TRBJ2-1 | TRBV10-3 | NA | CAIRARGGNEQFF
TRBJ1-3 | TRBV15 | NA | CATSRDHRDNTIYF
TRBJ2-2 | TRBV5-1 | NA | CASSGPGTSNTGELFF
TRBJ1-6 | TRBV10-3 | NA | CAIRPGDNSPLHF
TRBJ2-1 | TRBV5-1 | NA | CASSPKPGGYNEQFF
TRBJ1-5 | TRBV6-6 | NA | CASSYPGSNQPQHF
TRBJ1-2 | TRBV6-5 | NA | CASSLLSSRSYGYTF
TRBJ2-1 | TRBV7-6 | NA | CASSLQANEQFF
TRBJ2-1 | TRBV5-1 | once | CASSFIPQAGEYNEQFF
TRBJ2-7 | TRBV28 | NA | CASSYGTGGAYEQYF
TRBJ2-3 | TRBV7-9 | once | CASRRQGGDTQYF
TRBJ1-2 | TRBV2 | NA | CASRGGTGMGYGYPF
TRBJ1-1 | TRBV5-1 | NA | CASSLGSYSGAATEAFF
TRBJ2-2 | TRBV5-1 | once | CASSPDRGVNTGELFF
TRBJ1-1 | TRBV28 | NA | CASSTHRESNTEAFF
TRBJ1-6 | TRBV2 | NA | CASSLGAGSPLHF
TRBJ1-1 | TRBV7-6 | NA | CASSLAGQMNTEAFF
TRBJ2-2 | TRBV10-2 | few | CASRRTLNTGELFF
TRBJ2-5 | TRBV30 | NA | CAWSDGRIETQYF
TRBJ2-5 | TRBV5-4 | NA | CASSTGGNQETQYF
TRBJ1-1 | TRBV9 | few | CASSPSVNTEAFF
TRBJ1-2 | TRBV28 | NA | CASSLYRGVYGYTF
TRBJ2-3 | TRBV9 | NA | CASSRRDSAARPDTQYF
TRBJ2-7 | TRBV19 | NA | CASSTISANGGQKYF
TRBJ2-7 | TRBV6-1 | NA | CASSGRRSYEQYF